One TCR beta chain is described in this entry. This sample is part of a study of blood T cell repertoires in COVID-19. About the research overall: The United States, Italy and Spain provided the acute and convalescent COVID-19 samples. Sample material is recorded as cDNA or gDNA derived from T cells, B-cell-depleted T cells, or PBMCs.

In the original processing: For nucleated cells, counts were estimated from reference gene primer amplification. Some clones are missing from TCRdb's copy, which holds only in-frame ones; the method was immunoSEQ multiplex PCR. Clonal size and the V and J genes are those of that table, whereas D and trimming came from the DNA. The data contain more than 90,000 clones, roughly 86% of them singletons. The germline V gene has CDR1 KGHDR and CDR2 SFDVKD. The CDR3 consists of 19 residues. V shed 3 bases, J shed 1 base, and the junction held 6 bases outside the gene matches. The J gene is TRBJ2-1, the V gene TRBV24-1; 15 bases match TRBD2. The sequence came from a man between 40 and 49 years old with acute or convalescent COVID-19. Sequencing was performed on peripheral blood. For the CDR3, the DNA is TGTGCCACCAGTGATCCGGGACTAGCGGGAGGATTTTCCTACAATGAGCAGTTCTTC. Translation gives CATSDPGLAGGFSYNEQFF.